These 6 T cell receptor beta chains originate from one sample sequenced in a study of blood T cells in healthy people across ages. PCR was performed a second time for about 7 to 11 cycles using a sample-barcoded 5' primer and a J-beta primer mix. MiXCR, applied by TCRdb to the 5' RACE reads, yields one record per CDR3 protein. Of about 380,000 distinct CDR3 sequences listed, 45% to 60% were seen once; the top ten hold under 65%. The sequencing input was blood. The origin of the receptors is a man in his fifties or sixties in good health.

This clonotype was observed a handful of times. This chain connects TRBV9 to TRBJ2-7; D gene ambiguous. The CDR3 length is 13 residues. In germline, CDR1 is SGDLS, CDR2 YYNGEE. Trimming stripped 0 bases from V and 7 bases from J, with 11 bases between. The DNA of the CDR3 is TGTGCCAGCAGCGTAGGGACCCTAGGAGAGCAGTACTTC. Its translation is CASSVGTLGEQYF.

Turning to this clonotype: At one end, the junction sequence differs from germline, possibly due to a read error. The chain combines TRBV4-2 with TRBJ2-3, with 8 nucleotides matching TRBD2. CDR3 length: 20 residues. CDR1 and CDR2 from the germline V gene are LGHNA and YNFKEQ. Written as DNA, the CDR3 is TGTGCCAGCAGCCAAGATTGGAGGCCAGCGGGGGCCTCTAGCACAGATACGCAGTATTTC. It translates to CASSQDWRPAGASSTDTQYF.

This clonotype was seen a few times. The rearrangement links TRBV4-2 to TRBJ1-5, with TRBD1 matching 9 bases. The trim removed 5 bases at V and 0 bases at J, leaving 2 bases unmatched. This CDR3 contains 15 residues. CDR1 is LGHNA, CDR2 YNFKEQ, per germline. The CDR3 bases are TGTGCCAGCAGCTCGGACAGGGGTAGCAATCAGCCCCAGCATTTT. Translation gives CASSSDRGSNQPQHF.

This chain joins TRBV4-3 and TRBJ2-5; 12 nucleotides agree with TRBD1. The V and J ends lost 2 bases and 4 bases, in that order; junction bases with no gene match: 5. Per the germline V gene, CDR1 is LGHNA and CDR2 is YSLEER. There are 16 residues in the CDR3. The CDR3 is CASSQHGTGGGETQYF. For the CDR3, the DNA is TGCGCCAGCAGCCAACACGGGACAGGGGGCGGAGAGACCCAGTACTTC.

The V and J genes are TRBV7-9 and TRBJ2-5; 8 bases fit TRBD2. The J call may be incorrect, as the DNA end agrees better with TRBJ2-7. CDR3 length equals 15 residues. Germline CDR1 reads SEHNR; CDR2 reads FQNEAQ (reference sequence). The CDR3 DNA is TGTGCCAGCAGCTTTGGTATTAGCGGGAACCACGAGCAGTACTTC. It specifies CASSFGISGNHEQYF.

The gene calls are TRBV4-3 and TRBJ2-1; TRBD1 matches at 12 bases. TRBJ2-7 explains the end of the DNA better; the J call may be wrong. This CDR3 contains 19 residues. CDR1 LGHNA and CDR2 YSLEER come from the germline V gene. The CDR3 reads CASSQEGRAGTGGYNEQYF. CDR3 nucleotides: TGCGCCAGCAGCCAAGAGGGGCGGGCTGGGACAGGGGGCTACAATGAGCAGTACTTC.